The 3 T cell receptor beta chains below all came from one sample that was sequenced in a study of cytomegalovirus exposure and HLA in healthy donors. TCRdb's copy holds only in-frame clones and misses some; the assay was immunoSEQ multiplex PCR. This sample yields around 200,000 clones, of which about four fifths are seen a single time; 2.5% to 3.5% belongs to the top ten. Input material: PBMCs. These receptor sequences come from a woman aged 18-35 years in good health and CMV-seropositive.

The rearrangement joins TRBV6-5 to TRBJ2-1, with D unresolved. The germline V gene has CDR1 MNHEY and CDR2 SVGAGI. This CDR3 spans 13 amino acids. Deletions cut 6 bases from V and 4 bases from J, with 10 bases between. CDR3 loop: CASSRVAYNEQFF. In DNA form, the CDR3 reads TGTGCCAGCAGCCGGGTAGCATACAATGAGCAGTTCTTC.

The CDR3 loop reads CASSAAGTRTYEQYF. The CDR3 region has the DNA TGTGCCAGCAGCGCCGCCGGGACTAGAACCTACGAGCAGTACTTC. The rearrangement links TRBV5-6 to TRBJ2-7; 8 bases match TRBD2. Germline-derived CDR1 and CDR2 are SGHDT and YYEEEE. V lost 4 bases, J lost 2 bases, and 8 bases stayed unmatched. The CDR3 runs 15 residues.

In DNA, the CDR3 is TGTGCCAGCAGCCAATATGACAGGGGGGATCAGCCCCAGCATTTT. This encodes CASSQYDRGDQPQHF. This chain links TRBV16 with TRBJ1-5; TRBD1 aligns across 9 bases. Germline V CDR1 and CDR2: KGHSY, FQNENV. CDR3 length: 15 residues. V dropped 1 base and J dropped 5; count of bases not matched to a gene: 3.